This note documents a single T cell receptor beta chain sequence. Germline CDR1 and CDR2: SEHNR and FQNEAQ (reference sequence). CDR3 length: 17 residues. Trimming left V 5 bases short and J 6 bases short, with 25 bases between. Ages ranged from roughly 18 to 100 years, with residence in approximately 25 US areas. Two consecutive negative NP/OP PCR tests, clearance, or resolved symptoms defined Cohort 3 recovery. This entry comes from a study of blood T cell repertoires in COVID-19. For the study at large: Nucleic acid was either cDNA or gDNA, and it came from T cells, B-cell-depleted T cells, or PBMCs.

Under the authors' procedure: How many nucleated cells were present was estimated from reference gene primer amplification. The protocol was immunoSEQ multiplex PCR, while the TCRdb copy is restricted to in-frame clones and leaves out a portion. V, J and clone size derive from that table, while D and trimming were established from the DNA sequence. Seen here are a few hundred thousand clones, about 90% observed once, and the top ten hold roughly a tenth. The receptor was derived from a woman under 40 who had recovered from COVID-19. The chain is built from TRBV7-9 and TRBJ1-1; a weak D match, TRBD1 (6 bases). The sequenced material came from PBMCs or T cells enriched from blood (not recorded which). CDR3: CASSGGPQVLDPAEAFF. DNA of the CDR3: TGTGCCAGCAGCGGGGGCCCACAGGTATTGGACCCCGCTGAAGCTTTCTTT.